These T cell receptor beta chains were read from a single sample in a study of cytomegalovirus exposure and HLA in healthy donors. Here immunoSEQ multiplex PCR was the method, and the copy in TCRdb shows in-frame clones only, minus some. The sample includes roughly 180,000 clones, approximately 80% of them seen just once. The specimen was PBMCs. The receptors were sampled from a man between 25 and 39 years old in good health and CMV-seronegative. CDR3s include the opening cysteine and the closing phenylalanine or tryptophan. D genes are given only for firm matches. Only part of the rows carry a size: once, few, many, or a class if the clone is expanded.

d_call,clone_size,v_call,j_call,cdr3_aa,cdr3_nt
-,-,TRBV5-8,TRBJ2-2,CASSLVFSGAHTGELFF,TGTGCCAGCAGCTTGGTATTCTCGGGAGCACACACCGGGGAGCTGTTTTTT
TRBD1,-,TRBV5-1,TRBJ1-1,CASMGQANTEAFF,TGCGCCAGCATGGGACAGGCGAACACTGAAGCTTTCTTT
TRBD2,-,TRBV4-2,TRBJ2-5,CASSQAGRELAGGQETQYF,TGTGCCAGCAGCCAAGCGGGGCGAGAACTAGCGGGAGGTCAAGAGACCCAGTACTTC
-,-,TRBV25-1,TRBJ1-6,CASSGGSSYNSPLHF,TGTGCCAGCAGTGGCGGTAGCTCCTATAATTCACCCCTCCACTTT
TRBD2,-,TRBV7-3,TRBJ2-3,CASSAGTTTDTQYF,TGTGCCAGCAGCGCCGGGACTACCACAGATACGCAGTATTTT
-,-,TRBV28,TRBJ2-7,CASSSGETTEQYF,TGTGCCAGCAGTTCGGGGGAGACTACCGAGCAGTACTTC
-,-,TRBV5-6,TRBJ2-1,CATTGDIYNEQFF,TGTGCCACCACGGGGGATATTTACAATGAGCAGTTCTTC
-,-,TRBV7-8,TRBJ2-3,CASSKGQAPDTQYF,TGTGCCAGCAGTAAGGGGCAGGCCCCAGATACGCAGTATTTT
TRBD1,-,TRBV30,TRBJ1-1,CAWKMTGVGAEAFF,TGTGCCTGGAAGATGACAGGGGTCGGCGCTGAAGCTTTCTTT
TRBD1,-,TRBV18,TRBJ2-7,CASSPDRARSYEQYF,TGTGCCAGCTCACCCGACAGGGCCCGTTCCTACGAGCAGTACTTC
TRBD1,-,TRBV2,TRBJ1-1,CASRGQRNTEAFF,TGTGCCAGCAGGGGACAGCGGAACACTGAAGCTTTCTTT
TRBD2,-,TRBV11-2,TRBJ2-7,CASSLGREVVQQYF,TGTGCCAGCAGCTTAGGGCGGGAGGTCGTTCAGCAGTACTTC
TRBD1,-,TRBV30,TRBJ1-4,CAHQGDTNEKLFF,TGTGCGCATCAGGGGGACACGAATGAAAAACTGTTTTTT
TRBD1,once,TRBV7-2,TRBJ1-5,CASRPGTGAGQPQHF,TGTGCCAGCAGGCCCGGGACAGGGGCGGGTCAGCCCCAGCATTTT
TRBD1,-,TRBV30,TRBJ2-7,CAWSYRDRGLYEQYF,TGTGCCTGGAGCTACCGGGACAGGGGACTCTACGAGCAGTACTTC
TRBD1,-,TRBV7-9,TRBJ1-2,CASSLDGGTVILYGYTF,TGTGCCAGCAGCTTAGATGGGGGGACAGTTATTCTATATGGCTACACCTTC
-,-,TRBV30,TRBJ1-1,CAWSVGGAEAFF,TGTGCCTGGAGTGTAGGGGGGGCCGAAGCTTTCTTT
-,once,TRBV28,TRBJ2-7,CASSLLAYEQYF,TGTGCCAGCAGTTTACTGGCTTACGAGCAGTACTTC
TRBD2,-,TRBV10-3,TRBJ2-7,CAISELAGGGSEQYF,TGTGCCATCAGTGAGTTGGCGGGAGGGGGGAGCGAGCAGTACTTC
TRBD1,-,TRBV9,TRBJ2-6,CASSKQGTGANVLTF,TGTGCCAGCAGCAAACAGGGGACCGGGGCCAACGTCCTGACTTTC
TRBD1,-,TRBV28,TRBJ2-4,CASSSRGQGNMNIQYF,TGTGCCAGCAGTTCTCGCGGACAGGGGAATATGAACATTCAGTACTTC
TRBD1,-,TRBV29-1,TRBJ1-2,CSVGTAGYTF,TGCAGCGTCGGGACAGCGGGCTACACCTTC
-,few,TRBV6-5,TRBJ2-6,CASSLGGPGANVLTF,TGTGCCAGCAGTTTAGGAGGCCCTGGGGCCAACGTCCTGACTTTC
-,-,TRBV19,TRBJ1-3,CASTRSGNTIYF,TGTGCCAGTACACGGTCTGGAAACACCATATATTTT
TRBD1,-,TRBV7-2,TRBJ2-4,CASSTGQALAKNIQYF,TGTGCCAGCAGCACTGGACAGGCTCTAGCCAAAAACATTCAGTACTTC
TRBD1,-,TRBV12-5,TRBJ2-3,CASGEIRQGVTDTQYF,TGTGCTAGTGGTGAGATCAGACAGGGGGTGACAGATACGCAGTATTTT
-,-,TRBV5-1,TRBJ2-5,CASSYLGEQYF,TGCGCCAGCAGCTACCTCGGGGAGCAGTACTTC
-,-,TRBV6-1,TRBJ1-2,CASSERTAYYGYTF,TGTGCCAGCAGTGAAAGGACAGCGTACTATGGCTACACCTTC
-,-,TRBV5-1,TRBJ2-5,CASSGTIQETQYF,TGCGCCAGCAGCGGTACAATACAAGAGACCCAGTACTTC
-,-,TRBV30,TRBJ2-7,CAWSVMDSSYEQYF,TGTGCCTGGAGTGTAATGGACAGCTCCTACGAGCAGTACTTC
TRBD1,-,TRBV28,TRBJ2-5,CASSLQGVSQETQYF,TGTGCCAGCAGTTTACAGGGGGTGAGCCAAGAGACCCAGTACTTC
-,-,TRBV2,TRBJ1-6,CASSRAPYPGQGNPLHF,TGTGCCAGCAGCCGTGCCCCTTACCCGGGACAAGGGAATCCCCTCCACTTT
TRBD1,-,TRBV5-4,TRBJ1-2,CASSSGDRMDGYTF,TGTGCCAGCAGCTCGGGGGACAGAATGGATGGCTACACCTTC
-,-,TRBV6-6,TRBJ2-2,CASRTRNTGELFF,TGTGCCAGCAGAACTAGGAACACCGGGGAGCTGTTTTTT
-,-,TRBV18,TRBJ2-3,CASSPLPGRTDTQYF,TGTGCCAGCTCACCCCTCCCTGGGCGCACAGATACGCAGTATTTT
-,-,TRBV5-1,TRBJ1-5,CASSWGEDSNQPQHF,TGCGCCAGCAGCTGGGGGGAGGACAGCAATCAGCCCCAGCATTTT
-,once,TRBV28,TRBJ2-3,CASSLVGGTNTQYF,TGTGCCAGCAGTTTAGTCGGGGGGACAAATACGCAGTATTTT
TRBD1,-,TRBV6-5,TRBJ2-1,CASSRQGGVNEQFF,TGTGCCAGCAGCCGACAGGGGGGGGTGAATGAGCAGTTCTTC
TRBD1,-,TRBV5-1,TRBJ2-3,CASSLFGQGTDTQYF,TGCGCCAGCAGCTTGTTTGGACAGGGGACAGATACGCAGTATTTT
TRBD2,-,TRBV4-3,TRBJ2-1,CASSQVVVSGSSYNEQFF,TGCGCCAGCAGCCAAGTCGTGGTGAGCGGGAGTTCCTACAATGAGCAGTTCTTC
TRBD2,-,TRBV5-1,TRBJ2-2,CASGSWELGLAGNTGELFF,TGCGCCAGCGGCTCATGGGAATTGGGACTAGCGGGAAACACCGGGGAGCTGTTTTTT
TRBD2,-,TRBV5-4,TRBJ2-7,CAMKLAGDYEQYF,TGTGCCATGAAACTAGCGGGAGACTACGAGCAGTACTTC
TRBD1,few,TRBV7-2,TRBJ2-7,CASSTTGVYEQYF,TGTGCCAGCAGCACCACAGGGGTCTACGAGCAGTACTTC
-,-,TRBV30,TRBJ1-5,CAWWHGAQRNQPQHF,TGTGCCTGGTGGCATGGGGCACAGAGGAATCAGCCCCAGCATTTT
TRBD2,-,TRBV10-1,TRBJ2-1,CASSESGGLAGNSYNEQFF,TGCGCCAGCAGTGAGTCAGGGGGACTAGCGGGGAACTCCTACAATGAGCAGTTCTTC
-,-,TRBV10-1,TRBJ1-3,CASSDGQSSGNTIYF,TGCGCCAGCAGTGACGGACAGAGCTCTGGAAACACCATATATTTT
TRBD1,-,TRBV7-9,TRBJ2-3,CASSGRMDRALTNTQYF,TGTGCCAGCAGCGGACGTATGGACAGGGCGCTAACAAATACGCAGTATTTT
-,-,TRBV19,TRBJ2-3,CASSSGQGHPSTDTQYF,TGTGCCAGTAGTAGTGGTCAGGGGCACCCTAGCACAGATACGCAGTATTTT
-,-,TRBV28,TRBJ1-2,CARRQVFGSGYTF,TGTGCCAGAAGACAGGTCTTTGGGAGTGGCTACACCTTC
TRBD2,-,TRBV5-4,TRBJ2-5,CASSLRGVRETQYF,TGTGCCAGCAGCTTACGGGGGGTACGGGAGACCCAGTACTTC
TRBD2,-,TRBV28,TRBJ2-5,CASSSPWVAGPKETQYF,TGTGCCAGCAGTTCACCCTGGGTAGCGGGGCCTAAAGAGACCCAGTACTTC
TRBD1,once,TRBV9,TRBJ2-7,CASSAGQGVDEQYF,TGTGCCAGCAGCGCTGGACAGGGGGTCGACGAGCAGTACTTC
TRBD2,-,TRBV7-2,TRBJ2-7,CASSLGVTGLAGPYEQYF,TGTGCCAGCAGCTTAGGGGTAACGGGACTAGCAGGGCCCTACGAGCAGTACTTC